The T cell receptor (beta chain) described here comes from a study of blood T cell repertoires in COVID-19. Per the original methods: The authors estimated nucleated cell counts from reference gene primer amplification. Profiled with immunoSEQ multiplex PCR; TCRdb holds only in-frame clones, not every one. That table supplies the V and J calls and clone size; D and trimming were determined from the DNA. Here the sample spans 350,000 to 450,000 clones, around four fifths being singletons. This CDR3 comprises 15 residues. The germline V gene encodes CDR1 DFQATT and CDR2 SNEGSKA (reference sequence). V lost 3 bases to trimming and J lost 4 bases; unmatched junction nucleotides: 5.

The TCR comes from a woman between 45 and 60 years old who had recovered from COVID-19. The J gene is TRBJ2-6, the V gene TRBV20-1; 8 bases map to TRBD1. The sequencing input was PBMCs or T cells enriched from blood (not recorded which). The CDR3 loop is CSASQGAAGANVLTF. CDR3 coding DNA: TGCAGTGCTAGTCAGGGGGCGGCGGGGGCCAACGTCCTGACTTTC.